Reported below is one T cell receptor (beta chain). The data are from a study of blood T cell repertoires in COVID-19. Profiling relied on immunoSEQ multiplex PCR, and the TCRdb table lists in-frame clones only, not all of them. The profile shows about 64,000 clones, roughly 90% of them singletons. CDR3 size: 16 residues. V dropped 1 base and J dropped 5; count of bases not matched to a gene: 8. CDR1 LGHNA and CDR2 YNFKEQ come from the germline V gene. The V call is TRBV4-2, the J call TRBJ2-7, with 10 bases that match TRBD1. The receptor's source is a woman older than 75 with active COVID-19. Material for sequencing was peripheral blood. In DNA form, the CDR3 reads TGTGCCAGCAGCCAAGGATTGGGACAGGGGTACCACGAGCAGTACTTC. This sequence encodes CASSQGLGQGYHEQYF.